This entry concerns a single T cell receptor beta chain. Ten or more counts support this clonotype. The target of this receptor is not known. Base qualities are not at hand, and no much larger clone is one base apart. The time point label on this specimen signifies: patch test 2, 6 weeks after DPC sensitization. The treatment or condition label for this specimen denotes: therapeutic diphenylcyclopropenone sensitization with weekly scalp DPC. At each patch-test visit, blood was drawn before the patch test was applied. Patients were eligible if aged 18 to 70, diagnosed with alopecia and judged suitable for DPC therapy, and pregnant patients were excluded. Unfractionated whole blood was collected in Tempus Blood RNA tubes, and total RNA was extracted from that blood. V drops 2 bases and J drops 5 bases, leaving 13 bases in between. Reading from cysteine to phenylalanine, the CDR3 counts 14 amino acids. Only CDR3 DNA is held: 42 bases, read in frame from base 1. CDR1 PRHDT and CDR2 FYEKMQ are derived from the germline V gene (reference sequence).

The data stem from a study of human T cells and chemical hapten exposure (TCRdb year 2021). Regarding the research as a whole: For sensitization, 2% DPC in acetone was applied to a roughly 2 cm by roughly 2 cm area of upper inner arm skin. Throughout the roughly 26-week study period, patients were also given weekly therapeutic DPC doses on the scalp. Patch tests used Finn chambers with 0.01% DPC on the upper back, scored after 6 days by International Contact Dermatitis Research Group standards. The mostly female patient cohort included alopecia areata with under or over 50% scalp involvement, alopecia totalis and alopecia universalis. Libraries were pooled for sequencing, and per-sample TCR yields varied mainly because of small differences in library volumes within the pool. This study followed changes in the peripheral blood TCR repertoire in vivo during primary and secondary sensitization of alopecia patients to the hapten diphenylcyclopropenone (DPC). Blood was sampled from patients pre-sensitization (week 0) and at 2, 6 and about 24 weeks after DPC sensitization. For TCR sequencing, blood came from about 29 alopecia patients at anywhere from one to four time points (pre-sensitization, 2, 6 and 24 weeks).

Libraries were made using RACE. Sequencing took place on a NextSeq 500. During library preparation, unique molecular identifiers were attached to individual cDNA molecules so that TCRs could be counted quantitatively and reproducibly. For every blood RNA sample, sequencing covered both the TCR alpha and TCR beta chains. The authors' analysis ran thus. Samples had a median of about 90,000 TCRs, with a range from roughly 23,224 to 700,000. V, J and CDR3 annotation of the TCR reads was carried out using the Decombinator software suite. For PS versus PT1 abundance plots, all samples were subsampled to the same number of TCRs (28,000). Expanded TCRs were defined as absent before sensitization and observed at least eight times at the 2-week time point. In-frame beta chains were kept once TCRdb had trimmed the public reads at Q25 with fastp and called clones with MiXCR. All rows with the same CDR3 protein become a single entry with the most common DNA and genes. These V and J calls rely on TCRdb rather than the paper's analysis. A total of a few hundred thousand distinct CDR3 sequences appear in this sample, around 6% of them only once. Of the sample, around 5.8% is held by the ten largest clones.

Broad study findings and their caveats: DPC sensitization did not change how many TCRs were above 1 in 1000 frequency, and no evidence was found of alterations in global repertoire structure. A positive correlation was found between the number of PT1 expanded TCRs and patch test score, with significance reached at thresholds 8, 16 and 32 but not 4. Significantly more large CDR3 similarity clusters were formed by expanded TCRs than by pre-sensitization or healthy control sets, consistent with antigen-driven responses. Alopecia, a presumed autoimmune disease, was present in all patients, so the immune response of the patients might differ from that of healthy individuals. Repeated subsampling changed both the strength of the expansion versus patch-test correlation and the threshold at which that correlation became significant.

The source was whole blood, collected in connection with sensitization to the hapten diphenylcyclopropenone (DPC). The receptor was derived from a woman younger than 30 with alopecia areata. Some clones in this sample may be carry-over from other donors' samples. The V and J segments used are TRBV13 and TRBJ2-7; confidence is insufficient to name the D gene. This receptor has the CDR3 CASSLKPRRDEQYF. The nucleotide sequence is given as TGTGCCAGCAGCTTAAAACCACGCCGAGACGAGCAGTACTTC.